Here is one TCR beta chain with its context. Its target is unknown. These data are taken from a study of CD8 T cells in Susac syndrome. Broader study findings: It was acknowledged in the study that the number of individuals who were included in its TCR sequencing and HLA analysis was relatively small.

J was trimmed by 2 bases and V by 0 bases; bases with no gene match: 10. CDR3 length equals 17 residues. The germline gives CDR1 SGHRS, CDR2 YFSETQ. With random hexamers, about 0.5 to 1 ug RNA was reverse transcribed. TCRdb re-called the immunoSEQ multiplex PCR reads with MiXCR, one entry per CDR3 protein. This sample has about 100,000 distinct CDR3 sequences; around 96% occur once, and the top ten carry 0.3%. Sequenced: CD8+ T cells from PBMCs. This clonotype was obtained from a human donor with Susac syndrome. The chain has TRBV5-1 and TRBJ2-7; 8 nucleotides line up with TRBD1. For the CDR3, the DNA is TGCGCCAGCAGCTTGGCCGCTAACAGGGGGTCCCCCTACGAGCAGTACTTC. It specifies CASSLAANRGSPYEQYF.